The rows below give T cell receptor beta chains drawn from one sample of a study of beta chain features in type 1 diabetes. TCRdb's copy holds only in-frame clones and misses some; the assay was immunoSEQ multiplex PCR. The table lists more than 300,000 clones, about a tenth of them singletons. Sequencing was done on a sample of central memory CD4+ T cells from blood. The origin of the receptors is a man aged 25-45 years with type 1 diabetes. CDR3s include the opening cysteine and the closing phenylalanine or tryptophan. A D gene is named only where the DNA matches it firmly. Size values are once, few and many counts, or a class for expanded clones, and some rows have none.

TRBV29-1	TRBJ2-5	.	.	TGCAGCGTTGATTCCCGCTCTAGCTGGGGTGAGACCCAGTACTTC	CSVDSRSSWGETQYF
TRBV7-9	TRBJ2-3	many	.	TGTGCCAGCAGCTTAGACAGAAACACAGATACGCAGTATTTT	CASSLDRNTDTQYF
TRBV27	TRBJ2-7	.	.	TGTGCCAGCAGTTTGGGATTGGGTACAGGGATGGACGAGCAGTACTTC	CASSLGLGTGMDEQYF
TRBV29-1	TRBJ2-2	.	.	TGCAGCGTTGAAAGCCTGATGAACACCGGGGAGCTGTTTTTT	CSVESLMNTGELFF
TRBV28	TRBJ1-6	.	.	TGTGCCAGCACCGCCGCTCTGGGTAGCAATTCACCCCTCCACTTT	CASTAALGSNSPLHF
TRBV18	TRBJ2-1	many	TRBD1	TGTGCCAGCTCGTCCGGGACAGGGGACTACAATGAGCAGTTCTTC	CASSSGTGDYNEQFF
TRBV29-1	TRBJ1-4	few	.	TGCAGCGTTGTGAGTACTAATGAAAAACTGTTTTTT	CSVVSTNEKLFF
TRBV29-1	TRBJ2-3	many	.	TGCAGCGTTGCCAGGCCAGGAGGAGATACGCAGTATTTT	CSVARPGGDTQYF
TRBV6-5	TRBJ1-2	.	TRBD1	TGTGCCAGCAGTAACCGGGACAGGTTCATATTTGGCTACACCTTC	CASSNRDRFIFGYTF
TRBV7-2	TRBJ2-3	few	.	TGTGCCAGCAGCTTGAATGAGGGCACAGATACGCAGTATTTT	CASSLNEGTDTQYF
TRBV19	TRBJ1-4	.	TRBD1	TGTGCCAGTAGTACTCCAGGGGGCGAAGGCGAAAAACTGTTTTTT	CASSTPGGEGEKLFF
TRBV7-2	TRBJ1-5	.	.	TGTGCCAGCAGTCCTGGTAGAGCGACAGATAGCAATCAGCCCCAGCATTTT	CASSPGRATDSNQPQHF
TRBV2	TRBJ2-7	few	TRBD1	TGTGCCAGCAGTGAATCGACAGGGTTAACCTACGAGCAGTACTTC	CASSESTGLTYEQYF
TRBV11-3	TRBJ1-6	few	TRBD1	TGTGCCAGCAGCTCGGGACAGGGGATGTCACCCCTCCACTTT	CASSSGQGMSPLHF
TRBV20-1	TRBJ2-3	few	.	TGCAGTGCTAGAGAGTATTCCCTCGGGTATTTT	CSAREYSLGYF
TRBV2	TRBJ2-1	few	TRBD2	TGTGCCAGCAGTGTTCGGCTAGCGGATGAGCAGTTCTTC	CASSVRLADEQFF
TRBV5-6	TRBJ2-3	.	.	TGTGCCAGCAGGCGGGTCACACCAGATACGCAGTATTTT	CASRRVTPDTQYF
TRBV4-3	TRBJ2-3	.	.	TGCGCCAGCAGCCAGTCGGTGGCAGATACGCAGTATTTT	CASSQSVADTQYF
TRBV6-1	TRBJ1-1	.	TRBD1	TGTGCCATCACCCGGACAGGGCGAGGCACTGAAGCTTTCTTT	CAITRTGRGTEAFF
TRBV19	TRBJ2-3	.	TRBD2	TGTGCCAGTAGTACCCAGGGACTATCCACAGATACGCAGTATTTT	CASSTQGLSTDTQYF
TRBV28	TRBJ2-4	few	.	TGTGCCAGCAGTTTCAAAAACATTCAGTACTTC	CASSFKNIQYF
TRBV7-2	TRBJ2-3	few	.	TGTGCCAGCAACCTCATTCCGGGGACTAGCACAGATACGCAGTATTTT	CASNLIPGTSTDTQYF
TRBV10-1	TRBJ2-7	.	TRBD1	TGCGCCAGCAGTGACCCGGGACAGGGGCTCCACGAGCAGTACTTC	CASSDPGQGLHEQYF
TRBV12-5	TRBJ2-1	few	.	TGTGCTAGTGGCTACAATGAGCAGTTCTTC	CASGYNEQFF
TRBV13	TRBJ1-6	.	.	TGTGCCAGCAGCCTCAGGGGTAGGTCCTATAATTCACCCCTCCACTTT	CASSLRGRSYNSPLHF
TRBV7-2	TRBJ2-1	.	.	TGTGCCAGCAGCAGCTCGGCGGCCAGCTCCTACAATGAGCAGTTCTTC	CASSSSAASSYNEQFF
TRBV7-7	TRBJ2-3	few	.	TGTGCCAGCAGCTTGGAGGCAGGGTCGTGGGGTACGCAGTATTTT	CASSLEAGSWGTQYF
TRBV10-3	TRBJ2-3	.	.	TGTGCCATCAGTGAAGTCAGGGGAACCACAGATACGCAGTATTTT	CAISEVRGTTDTQYF
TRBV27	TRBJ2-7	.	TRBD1	TGTGCCAGCGGCCGTTACAGGGGGCTCGACGAGCAGTACTTC	CASGRYRGLDEQYF
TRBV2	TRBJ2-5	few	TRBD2	TGTGCCAGCAGCCGAATCACCGGGACTAGCGGGGGGGCCCGAGAGACCCAGTACTTC	CASSRITGTSGGARETQYF
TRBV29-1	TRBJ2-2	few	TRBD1	TGCAGCGTCACGGCCGGGACAGGATCCATTGGGGAGCTGTTTTTT	CSVTAGTGSIGELFF
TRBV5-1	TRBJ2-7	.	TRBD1	TGCGCCAGCAGCTTGCAGGGGGCCTCCTACGAGCAGTACTTC	CASSLQGASYEQYF
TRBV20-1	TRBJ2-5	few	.	TGCAGTGCAGAACAAGAGACCCAGTACTTC	CSAEQETQYF
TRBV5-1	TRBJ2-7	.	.	TGCGCCAGCAGCTTGGGCGACGAGCAGTACTTC	CASSLGDEQYF
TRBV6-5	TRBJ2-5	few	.	TGTGCCAGCAGTTCCGGAAAGACCCAGTACTTC	CASSSGKTQYF
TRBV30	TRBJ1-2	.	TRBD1	TGTGCCTGGAGTCCTCCCGAGACAGGGGCCGGCTACACCTTC	CAWSPPETGAGYTF
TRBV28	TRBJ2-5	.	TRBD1	TGTGCCAGCAGTTTCTTACAGGGGGCAGAGACCCAGTACTTC	CASSFLQGAETQYF
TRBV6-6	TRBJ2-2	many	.	TGTGCCAGCAGTTACCGGACGGTGAACACCGGGGAGCTGTTTTTT	CASSYRTVNTGELFF
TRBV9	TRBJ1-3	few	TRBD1	TGTGCCAGCAGCGCAGCGCCCAACAGGGGCTCTGGAAACACCATATATTTT	CASSAAPNRGSGNTIYF
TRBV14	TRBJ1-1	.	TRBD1	TGTGCCAGCAGCCCCGTGACAGGGGGAAAGAACACTGAAGCTTTCTTT	CASSPVTGGKNTEAFF
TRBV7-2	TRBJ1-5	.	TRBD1	TGTGCCAGCAGCTTGACAGGGGGCGCCGGACAGCCCCAGCATTTT	CASSLTGGAGQPQHF
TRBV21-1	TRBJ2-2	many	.	TGTGCCAGCAGCACGGACAGGGGAACCGGGGAGCTGTTTTTT	CASSTDRGTGELFF
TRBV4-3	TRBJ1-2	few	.	TGCGCCAGCAGCCAAGATCCGCTGGAGGGTGGCTACACCTTC	CASSQDPLEGGYTF
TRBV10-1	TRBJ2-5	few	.	TGCGCCAGCAGTGAGTCGCAGGGGACTCAAGAGACCCAGTACTTC	CASSESQGTQETQYF
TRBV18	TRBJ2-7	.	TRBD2	TGTGCCAGCTCTCAAACTATAACACTAGCGGGGAGAACGTACGAGCAGTACTTC	CASSQTITLAGRTYEQYF